The 16 T cell receptor beta chains below were found in one sample sequenced in a study of T-cell memory formation after mild COVID-19. MiXCR was run by TCRdb on the 5' RACE reads, yielding one entry per CDR3 protein. The repertoire holds over 70,000 distinct CDR3 sequences, with more than 10% as singletons. Sequencing was carried out using PBMCs or a T cell subset sorted from them (not recorded which). The receptors here all came from an adult woman who had mild COVID-19 (a few samples of this study predate the infection). Cell type and time point are not known.

In this sample, this clonotype turned up a few times. The V and J genes are TRBV4-3 and TRBJ2-2, with TRBD2 matching over 11 bases. V was clipped by 3 bases and J by 3 bases; unmatched bases: 6. The CDR3 runs 17 residues. Germline CDR1 reads LGHNA; CDR2 reads YSLEER. Written as DNA, the CDR3 is TGCGCCAGCAGCCACCGACTAGCGGGGACGGACACCGGGGAGCTGTTTTTT. This sequence encodes CASSHRLAGTDTGELFF.

This clonotype was detected only a few times. The chain couples TRBV7-3 to TRBJ2-3, with TRBD2 matching 11 bases. CDR3 length equals 15 residues. CDR1 is SGHTA and CDR2 is FQGTGA in the germline V gene. V lost 4 bases to trimming and J lost 5 bases; unmatched junction nucleotides: 5. The CDR3 DNA reads as TGTGCCAGCAGCTCTGGGACTAGCGGACAAGATACGCAGTATTTT. This gives the protein CASSSGTSGQDTQYF.

This clonotype came up a few times. The chain couples TRBV6-1 to TRBJ2-7, with 7 bases matching TRBD2. Germline V gene sequence: CDR1 MNHNS, CDR2 SASEGT. Unmatched junction bases numbered 11, after V lost 7 bases and J lost 5 bases. This CDR3 contains 14 residues. The CDR3 DNA is TGTGCCAGCATGAAGCGGGGACGTCCCAACGAGCAGTACTTC. Translation gives CASMKRGRPNEQYF.

J is TRBJ2-1 and V is TRBV7-9; 11 bases align to TRBD1. Looked up from germline, CDR1 is SEHNR and CDR2 is FQNEAQ (reference sequence). The V and J ends lost 2 bases and 5 bases, in that order; junction bases with no gene match: 8. This CDR3 is built from 17 residues. The CDR3 reads CASSLWARDRGNNEQFF. Written as DNA, the CDR3 is TGTGCCAGCAGCTTATGGGCCCGGGACAGGGGGAACAATGAGCAGTTCTTC.

The chain uses TRBV29-1 and TRBJ2-1; D not resolved. V dropped 0 bases and J dropped 4 bases, with 13 bases sitting between them. Per germline, CDR1 SQVTM and CDR2 ANQGSEA. The CDR3 is 15 amino acids. CDR3 protein: CSVEDPGDPYNEQFF. The CDR3 coding sequence is TGCAGCGTTGAAGATCCAGGAGACCCGTACAATGAGCAGTTCTTC.

This clonotype was counted between two and nine times. This chain connects TRBV10-3 to TRBJ1-1; D is perhaps TRBD1 (5 bases). Germline V lookup: CDR1 ENHRY, CDR2 SYGVKD. CDR3 length: 18 amino acids. Trimming took off 0 bases at V and 0 bases at J, with 17 bases between the two ends. The CDR3 nucleotides read TGTGCCATCAGTGAGTCAGGAGGGGTCGGTGGGATGAACACTGAAGCTTTCTTT. Encoded protein: CAISESGGVGGMNTEAFF.

This clonotype has more than one count but fewer than ten. V and J are TRBV4-3 and TRBJ2-7, with a possible D match to TRBD1 (6 bases). Germline V gene lookup returns CDR1 LGHNA and CDR2 YSLEER. CDR3 length equals 15 residues. Trimming stripped 1 base from V and 0 bases from J, with 10 bases between. CDR3 sequence reads: CASSQGTALSYEQYF. The CDR3 coding sequence is TGCGCCAGCAGCCAAGGGACAGCCCTCTCCTACGAGCAGTACTTC.

The chain couples TRBV5-1 to TRBJ2-5; a possible D gene is TRBD2 (5 bases). This CDR3 contains 15 residues. Germline V gene lookup returns CDR1 SGHRS and CDR2 YFSETQ. Trimming took 0 bases from V and 3 from J, leaving 12 bases between them. The CDR3 is CASSLAGGREETQYF. CDR3 bases: TGCGCCAGCAGCTTGGCGGGCGGGCGAGAAGAGACCCAGTACTTC.

This clonotype was detected a few times. The J gene is TRBJ2-7, the V gene TRBV21-1; the DNA was not used to check the table's D call, TRBD1. TRBV21-1 is shown as a pseudogene. The CDR3 extends over 16 amino acids. CDR3 in amino acids: CASSKPLSGTNYEQYF. The DNA of the CDR3 is TGTGCCAGCAGCAAACCCCTCTCCGGGACCAACTACGAGCAGTACTTC.

This chain uses TRBV5-6 with TRBJ1-1; 8 bases agree with TRBD1. The germline V gene encodes CDR1 SGHDT and CDR2 YYEEEE. V trimming: 6 bases; J trimming: 6 bases; junction bases outside the gene matches: 10. This CDR3 contains 14 residues. The DNA for the CDR3 is TGTGCCAGCACCCCAGGACAGGGTTTGCCTGAAGCTTTCTTT. This encodes CASTPGQGLPEAFF.

CDR3 protein: CASSSYRQGNQPQHF. CDR3 nucleotide sequence: TGTGCCAGCAGCTCGTACCGACAGGGCAATCAGCCCCAGCATTTT. V is TRBV7-8 and J is TRBJ1-5, with D perhaps matching TRBD1 (6 bases). Germline V gene data show CDR1 as SGHVS and CDR2 as FQNEAQ. V shed 4 bases and J shed 2 bases, with 12 bases lying between them. This CDR3 comprises 15 residues. Based on the CDR3 plus reference TRBV7-8 and TRBJ1-5, the full variable domain is GAGVSQSPRYKVAKRGQDVALRCDPISGHVSLFWYQQALGQGPEFLTYFQNEAQLDKSGLPSDRFFAERPEGSVSTLKIQRTQQEDSAVYLCASSSYRQGNQPQHFGDGTRLSIL.

This chain joins TRBV6-2 or TRBV6-3 and TRBJ2-3; D is perhaps TRBD1 or TRBD2 (6 bases each). Germline V lookup: CDR1 MNHEY, CDR2 SVGEGT. The V and J ends lost 8 bases and 2 bases respectively, with 17 bases between them. The length of the CDR3 is 15 residues. CDR3 coding DNA: TGTGCCAGCGAATCTAACAGGGACTTCACAGATACGCAGTATTTT. This translates into CASESNRDFTDTQYF.

This clonotype was seen a few times. This chain's CDR3 is CSVVLRVPAPFF. For the CDR3, the DNA is TGCAGCGTTGTGCTGAGGGTTCCCGCCCCTTTCTTT. The chain combines TRBV29-1 with TRBJ1-1; D is ambiguous. The V gene lost 4 bases and the J gene lost 12 bases, with 18 bases spanning the gap. Per the germline V gene, CDR1 is SQVTM and CDR2 is ANQGSEA. This CDR3 region has 12 residues.

A few counts support this clonotype. The chain carries TRBV20-1 and TRBJ2-7; TRBD1 is a possible D gene (6 bases). V was trimmed by 1 base and J by 2 bases, leaving 9 bases between them. CDR3 size: 13 residues. Germline V gene data show CDR1 as DFQATT and CDR2 as SNEGSKA (reference sequence). CDR3 protein: CSARGGQTYEQYF. The DNA of the CDR3 is TGCAGTGCTAGAGGTGGACAGACCTACGAGCAGTACTTC.

V usage is TRBV20-1 and J usage is TRBJ2-3, with 10 bases that match TRBD2. The trim removed 2 bases at V and 6 bases at J, leaving 5 bases unmatched. CDR3 size: 14 residues. From germline, CDR1 is DFQATT and CDR2 SNEGSKA (reference sequence). CDR3 in DNA: TGCAGTGCTAGATTAGCGGGAGGATGGGATACGCAGTATTTT. This translates into CSARLAGGWDTQYF.

This clonotype was counted a few times. V gene TRBV7-6 combines with J gene TRBJ2-2; 8 nucleotides line up with TRBD1. After removal of 7 bases from V and 4 bases from J, the junction contained 11 bases not matched to a gene. Germline V gene sequence: CDR1 SGHVS, CDR2 FNYEAQ. This CDR3 region has 16 residues. CDR3 nucleotides: TGTGCCAGCACCCTTGGACAGGGTGTTGGCACCGGGGAGCTGTTTTTT. It encodes CASTLGQGVGTGELFF.